Below, 28 T cell receptor beta chains from the same sample are listed, as sequenced in a study of a mutant IDH1 vaccine in newly diagnosed glioma. The time point here: week 5, during vaccination. Each dose delivered 300 ug of mutant IDH1 20-mer peptide subcutaneously with imiquimod. Assay used: immunoSEQ multiplex PCR; TCRdb lists only in-frame clones, some missing. The sample has under 45,000 clones; roughly 80% are singletons. Their antigen targets remain unknown. Sequences were derived from PBMCs, sampled from a glioma patient whose treatment included an IDH1 peptide vaccine. These receptors came from a man between 50 and 59 years old with glioma.

CDR3 amino acids: CASSRPTGLEDTQYF. Written as DNA, the CDR3 is TGTGCCAGCAGTCGACCGACAGGGCTGGAAGATACGCAGTATTTT. The chain employs TRBV28 and TRBJ2-3; 7 bases are shared with TRBD1. This CDR3 comprises 15 residues. V gave up 5 bases and J gave up 5 bases; unmatched junction bases: 10. CDR1 is MDHEN and CDR2 is SYDVKM in the germline V gene.

The genes are TRBV7-2 and TRBJ1-2; D remains unclear. The CDR3 runs 14 residues. V lost 1 base to trimming and J lost 4 bases, with 10 bases between them. From germline, CDR1 is SGHTA and CDR2 FQGNSA. In DNA form, the CDR3 reads TGTGCCAGCAGCTTAGACACCCCGGGCTATGGCTACACCTTC. Amino acid sequence: CASSLDTPGYGYTF.

The chain carries TRBV21-1 and TRBJ1-4. TRBV21-1 is deemed a pseudogene. The CDR3 spans 21 residues. CDR3 bases: TGTGCCAGCAGCAAAGGAGGCCCCTTATTGGGGAATAAGGTAACTAATGAAAAACTGTTTTTT. It yields the protein CASSKGGPLLGNKVTNEKLFF.

This clone was observed a few times. The CDR3 here is CASSQGGATGELFF. The CDR3 DNA reads TGCGCCAGCAGCCAAGGCGGTGCCACCGGGGAGCTGTTTTTT. The rearrangement joins TRBV4-3 to TRBJ2-2; no reliable D call. This CDR3 spans 14 amino acids. Trimming took 1 base from V and 4 from J, leaving 7 bases between them. CDR1 and CDR2 from the germline V gene are LGHNA and YSLEER.

The chain uses TRBV7-9 and TRBJ1-5, with TRBD1 matching over 8 bases. Losses at the gene ends were 5 bases for V and 4 bases for J; bases not matched to a gene: 7. This CDR3 comprises 15 residues. CDR1 is SEHNR, CDR2 FQNEAQ, per germline (reference sequence). CDR3 residues: CASSPGTGGNQPQHF. The CDR3 DNA reads as TGTGCCAGCAGCCCGGGGACAGGTGGAAATCAGCCCCAGCATTTT.

This chain links TRBV5-1 with TRBJ1-3; 7 bases line up with TRBD1. This CDR3 has 17 amino acids. In germline, CDR1 is SGHRS, CDR2 YFSETQ. The V gene end was trimmed by 1 base and the J gene end by 3 bases; junction bases not matched to a gene: 10. The DNA for the CDR3 is TGCGCCAGCAGCTTGTTTGGGACAGCGAAAGGTGGAAACACCATATATTTT. Translation: CASSLFGTAKGGNTIYF. The variable domain in full, with the rest retrieved from reference TRBV5-1 and TRBJ1-3, is KAGVTQTPRYLIKTRGQQVTLSCSPISGHRSVSWYQQTPGQGLQFLFEYFSETQRNKGNFPGRFSGRQFSNSRSEMNVSTLELGDSALYLCASSLFGTAKGGNTIYFGEGSWLTVV.

Only one count was recorded for this clone. V is TRBV6-1 and J is TRBJ1-3, with unresolved D. The CDR3 is 14 residues long. The V and J ends lost 3 bases and 1 base respectively, with 7 bases between them. Germline V CDR1 and CDR2: MNHNS, SASEGT. This CDR3 reads CASSETPSGNTIYF. In DNA form, the CDR3 reads TGTGCCAGCAGTGAGACACCTTCTGGAAACACCATATATTTT.

The chain uses TRBV4-2 and TRBJ2-3; no firm D call. Per germline, CDR1 LGHNA and CDR2 YNFKEQ. The V gene lost 0 bases and the J gene lost 5 bases, with 6 bases spanning the gap. The CDR3 contains 13 residues. This chain's CDR3 is CASSQDSRDTQYF. CDR3 sequence (DNA): TGTGCCAGCAGCCAAGACTCAAGAGATACGCAGTATTTT.

CDR3 sequence reads: CASSVALLSGANVLTF. The DNA of the CDR3 is TGTGCCAGCAGTGTTGCACTCCTCTCTGGGGCCAACGTCCTGACTTTC. This chain uses TRBV2 with TRBJ2-6; D is unclear. The CDR3 has 16 residues. Germline loops: CDR1 SNHLY, CDR2 FYNNEI. V lost 4 bases to trimming and J lost 0 bases, with 10 bases between them.

This chain uses TRBV5-4 with TRBJ2-5; 7 bases fit TRBD2. After removal of 4 bases from V and 4 bases from J, the junction contained 10 bases not matched to a gene. The CDR3 consists of 15 residues. Per the germline V gene, CDR1 is SGHNT and CDR2 is YYREEE (reference sequence). As DNA, the CDR3 is TGTGCCAGCAGCGGGGGAGGGCTAGGGGCAGAGACCCAGTACTTC. Its translation: CASSGGGLGAETQYF.

The chain carries TRBV5-1 and TRBJ2-3; D is unresolved. The length of the CDR3 is 15 residues. The germline gives CDR1 SGHRS, CDR2 YFSETQ. V lost 1 base and J lost 2, with 11 bases in between. The CDR3 nucleotides are TGCGCCAGCAGCTTGACCGCTCAGGCCACAGATACGCAGTATTTT. This gives the protein CASSLTAQATDTQYF.

The rearrangement uses TRBV5-1 and TRBJ2-2; D gene ambiguous. V lost 0 bases and J 9 bases, leaving 12 bases between the germline ends. The CDR3 contains 14 residues. Looked up from germline, CDR1 is SGHRS and CDR2 is YFSETQ. The CDR3, as DNA: TGCGCCAGCAGCTTGGGCAGTTCGGCCCGGGAGCTGTTTTTT. It yields the protein CASSLGSSARELFF.

The chain recombines TRBV29-1 with TRBJ1-2, with D uncertain. CDR1 is SQVTM, CDR2 ANQGSEA, per germline. The CDR3 has 11 amino acids. The CDR3 DNA reads TGCAGTGTTTGGGGAGAGTGGGGCTACACCTTC. Translated, it gives CSVWGEWGYTF. Complete variable domain (other parts from reference TRBV29-1 and TRBJ1-2): SAVISQKPSRDICQRGTSLTIQCQVDSQVTMMFWYRQQPGQSLTLIATANQGSEATYESGFVIDKFPISRPNLTFSTLTVSNMSPEDSSIYLCSVWGEWGYTFGSGTRLTVV.

The chain uses TRBV6-5 and TRBJ1-3; no definite D call. This CDR3 is 15 amino acids long. Per the germline V gene, CDR1 is MNHEY and CDR2 is SVGAGI. The germline V and J ends were trimmed by 4 bases and 0 bases, with 10 bases remaining between them. CDR3 sequence reads: CASSSASFSGNTIYF. CDR3 bases: TGTGCCAGCAGTTCGGCAAGCTTCTCTGGAAACACCATATATTTT.

This rearrangement joins TRBV15 to TRBJ2-5, with TRBD2 matching 7 bases. CDR3 length equals 15 residues. Trimming at V came to 1 base and at J to 5 bases, leaving 7 bases not matched to a gene. Germline loops: CDR1 LNHNV, CDR2 YYDKDF (reference sequence). The CDR3 bases are TGTGCCACCAGCAGAGCAGGTTCCGGGGGGGAGACCCAGTACTTC. Its protein product is CATSRAGSGGETQYF.

This CDR3 is CASSLDRGESSNQPQHF. CDR3 sequence (DNA): TGTGCCAGCAGTTTAGATCGGGGTGAGAGTAGCAATCAGCCCCAGCATTTT. This chain connects TRBV28 to TRBJ1-5; no reliable D call. V was shortened by 2 bases and J by 0 bases, with 14 bases between the two germline ends. CDR1 is MDHEN, CDR2 SYDVKM, per germline. The CDR3 extends over 17 amino acids.

This chain connects TRBV9 to TRBJ2-3; 14 positions match TRBD2. This CDR3 has 16 residues. Looked up from germline, CDR1 is SGDLS and CDR2 is YYNGEE. V dropped 3 bases and J dropped 3; count of bases not matched to a gene: 3. CDR3: CASSAGTSGSTDTQYF. The DNA of the CDR3 is TGTGCCAGCAGCGCCGGGACTAGCGGGAGTACAGATACGCAGTATTTT.

The genes are TRBV11-2 and TRBJ2-1; D is undetermined. Trimming took off 3 bases at V and 4 bases at J, with 13 bases between the two ends. The CDR3 consists of 15 residues. Germline V gives CDR1 SGHAT, CDR2 FQNNGV. The CDR3 is CASSFGPEIYNEQFF. Here the CDR3 DNA reads TGTGCCAGCAGCTTTGGCCCCGAAATATACAATGAGCAGTTCTTC.

This rearrangement joins TRBV30 to TRBJ2-7; 7 nucleotides line up with TRBD2. Germline CDR1 and CDR2: GTSNPN and SVGIG (reference sequence). V was pared by 1 base and J by 2 bases, with 23 bases of the junction left unmatched. This CDR3 is 20 amino acids long. The CDR3 is CAWSDNLTSERSHQPYEQYF. The CDR3 DNA reads TGTGCCTGGAGTGACAATCTTACTAGCGAGAGATCGCATCAACCCTACGAGCAGTACTTC.

This chain uses TRBV4-1 with TRBJ1-5; no definite D call. V lost 0 bases and J 2 bases, leaving 17 bases between the germline ends. The germline CDR1 and CDR2 sequences are MGHRA and YSYEKL. The CDR3 extends over 18 amino acids. CDR3 nucleotides: TGCGCCAGCAGCCAAGACCTCCCGGTGGTGGGCGGCAATCAGCCCCAGCATTTT. Its translation: CASSQDLPVVGGNQPQHF.

This chain connects TRBV6-1 to TRBJ1-6; weak D call: TRBD1 (6 bases). The CDR3 runs 14 residues. Per the germline V gene, CDR1 is MNHNS and CDR2 is SASEGT. V was pared by 7 bases and J by 7 bases, with 14 bases between. The CDR3 is CASISQGGNSPLHF. CDR3 nucleotides: TGTGCCAGCATTTCCCAAGGGGGGAATTCACCCCTCCACTTT.

V is TRBV5-5 and J is TRBJ2-3, with D possibly being TRBD2 (5 bases). In germline, CDR1 is SGHKS, CDR2 YYEKEE (reference sequence). The CDR3 extends over 15 amino acids. Trimming cost V 3 bases and J 3 bases, with 14 bases left between them. As DNA, the CDR3 is TGTGCCAGCAGCTATTGGGGAGACTCAACAGATACGCAGTATTTT. This codes for CASSYWGDSTDTQYF.

The chain couples TRBV2 to TRBJ1-5; a possible D gene is TRBD1 (5 bases). This CDR3 comprises 14 residues. In germline, CDR1 is SNHLY, CDR2 FYNNEI. The V gene lost 4 bases and the J gene lost 6 bases, with 13 bases spanning the gap. The CDR3 bases are TGTGCCAGCAGTGCCGGGGGGGTTGGTCAGCCCCAGCATTTT. This sequence encodes CASSAGGVGQPQHF.

This clone turned up a few times. The chain links TRBV9 to TRBJ1-2; possible D gene TRBD1, 5 bases. The CDR3 runs to 14 residues. CDR1 is SGDLS, CDR2 YYNGEE, per germline. The ends were cut back, 3 bases at V and 8 bases at J, with 17 bases in the middle. Here the CDR3 reads CASSASDSPGGYTF. Written as DNA, the CDR3 is TGTGCCAGCAGCGCCAGCGACAGCCCGGGGGGCTACACCTTC.

The chain has TRBV29-1 and TRBJ2-1; 7 bases align to TRBD2. Germline-derived CDR1 and CDR2 are SQVTM and ANQGSEA. With V trimmed by 3 bases and J by 5 bases, 1 base remained unmatched. The CDR3 runs 12 residues. CDR3 nucleotide sequence: TGCAGCGTTGATGGGGGGGACAATGAGCAGTTCTTC. Encoded protein: CSVDGGDNEQFF.

The chain links TRBV7-2 to TRBJ2-1; 8 bases align to TRBD2. Germline V gene sequence: CDR1 SGHTA, CDR2 FQGNSA. J was trimmed by 8 bases and V by 4 bases; bases with no gene match: 13. This CDR3 is 16 amino acids long. This CDR3 is CASSSYSGLVEDEQFF. The CDR3 bases are TGTGCCAGCAGCTCTTATTCGGGACTAGTGGAGGATGAGCAGTTCTTC. The full variable domain, completed using reference TRBV7-2 and TRBJ2-1, is GAGVSQSPSNKVTEKGKDVELRCDPISGHTALYWYRQSLGQGLEFLIYFQGNSAPDKSGLPSDRFSAERTGGSVSTLTIQRTQQEDSAVYLCASSSYSGLVEDEQFFGPGTRLTVL.

The rearrangement links TRBV15 to TRBJ1-3; D unresolved. V was pared by 6 bases and J by 2 bases, with 5 bases between. The germline V gene has CDR1 LNHNV and CDR2 YYDKDF (reference sequence). This CDR3 region has 12 residues. CDR3 bases: TGTGCCACCAGGGCTCCTGGAAACACCATATATTTT. Protein product: CATRAPGNTIYF.

The CDR3 DNA reads TGCAGCGTTGAGGCAGGGGAATCCTACGAGCAGTACTTC. Its translation: CSVEAGESYEQYF. This chain uses TRBV29-1 with TRBJ2-7, with TRBD1 as a possible D gene (6 bases). CDR1 is SQVTM, CDR2 ANQGSEA, per germline. The CDR3 is made up of 13 amino acids. V gave up 3 bases and J gave up 1 base, with 10 bases separating them.